This entry features one TCR beta chain sequence. Its antigen is unidentified. CDR3 length: 15 amino acids. Trimming took 3 bases from V and 6 from J, leaving 15 bases between them. TCRdb ran MiXCR on the RT-PCR reads and lists one entry per CDR3 protein. The table lists hundreds of thousands of distinct CDR3 sequences, around a sixth of them singletons. The sample comes from a study of response to subunit inactivated influenza vaccine. Study-wide results and limits: Every seasonal influenza vaccination brings in few new T cells, the authors suggested.

The source of this sequence is a man in his fifties or sixties who received an inactivated influenza vaccine. Sequencing was performed on PBMCs from blood, taken less than 13 days after vaccination. The chain has TRBV12-3 or TRBV12-4 and TRBJ2-1, with D possibly matching TRBD2 (6 bases). CDR3 sequence (DNA): TGTGCCAGCAGTTTGGCCGGGGTCGGGGGCAATGAGCAGTTCTTC. It yields the protein CASSLAGVGGNEQFF.